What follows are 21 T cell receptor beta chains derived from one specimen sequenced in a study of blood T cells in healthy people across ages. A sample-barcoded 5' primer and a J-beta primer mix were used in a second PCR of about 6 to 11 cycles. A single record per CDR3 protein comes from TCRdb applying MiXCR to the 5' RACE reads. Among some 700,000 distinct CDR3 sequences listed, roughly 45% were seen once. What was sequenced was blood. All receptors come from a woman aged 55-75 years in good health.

The CDR3 is CSAGGQGVYGYTF. The CDR3 DNA reads as TGCAGCGCCGGCGGCCAGGGAGTCTATGGCTACACCTTC. The chain recombines TRBV29-1 with TRBJ1-2; tentative D call: TRBD1 (5 bases). The length of the CDR3 is 13 residues. Germline loops: CDR1 SQVTM, CDR2 ANQGSEA. V gave up 7 bases and J gave up 4 bases, with 16 bases separating them.

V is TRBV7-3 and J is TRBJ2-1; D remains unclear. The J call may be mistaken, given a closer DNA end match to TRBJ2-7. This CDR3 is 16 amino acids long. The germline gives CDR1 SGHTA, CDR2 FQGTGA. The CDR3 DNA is TGTGCCAGCAGCTTAACTTGGACGGATATACACAATGAGCAGTACTTC. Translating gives CASSLTWTDIHNEQYF.

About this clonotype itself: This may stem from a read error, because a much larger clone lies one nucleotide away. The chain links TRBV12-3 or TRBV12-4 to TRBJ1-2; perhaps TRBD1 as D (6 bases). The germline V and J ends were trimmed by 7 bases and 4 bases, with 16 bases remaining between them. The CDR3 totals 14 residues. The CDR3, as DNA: TGTGCCAGCACCAAGGGACATGTGGGCTATGGCTACACCTTC. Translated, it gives CASTKGHVGYGYTF.

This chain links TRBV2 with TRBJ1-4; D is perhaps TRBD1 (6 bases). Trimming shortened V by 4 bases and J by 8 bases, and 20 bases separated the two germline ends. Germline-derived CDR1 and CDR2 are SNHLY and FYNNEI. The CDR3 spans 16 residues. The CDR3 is CASSGRKGHEREKLFF. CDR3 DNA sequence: TGTGCCAGCAGTGGTCGAAAGGGACATGAGAGGGAAAAACTGTTTTTT. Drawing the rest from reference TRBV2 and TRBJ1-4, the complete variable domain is EPEVTQTPSHQVTQMGQEVILRCVPISNHLYFYWYRQILGQKVEFLVSFYNNEISEKSEIFDDQFSVERPDGSNFTLKIRSTKLEDSAMYFCASSGRKGHEREKLFFGSGTQLSVL.

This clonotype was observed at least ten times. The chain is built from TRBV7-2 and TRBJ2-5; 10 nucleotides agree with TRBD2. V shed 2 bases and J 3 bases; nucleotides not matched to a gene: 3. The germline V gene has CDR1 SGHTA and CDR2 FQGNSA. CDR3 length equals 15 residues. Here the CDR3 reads CASSLRLAGEETQYF. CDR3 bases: TGTGCCAGCAGCTTACGCCTAGCGGGGGAAGAGACCCAGTACTTC.

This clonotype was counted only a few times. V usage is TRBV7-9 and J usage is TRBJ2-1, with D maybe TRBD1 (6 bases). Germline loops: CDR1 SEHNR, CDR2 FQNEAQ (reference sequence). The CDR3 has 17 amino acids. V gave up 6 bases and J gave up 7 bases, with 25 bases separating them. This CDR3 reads CASSPGSGDITLNEQFF. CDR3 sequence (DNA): TGTGCCAGCAGTCCAGGCAGTGGGGACATCACCTTAAATGAGCAGTTCTTC. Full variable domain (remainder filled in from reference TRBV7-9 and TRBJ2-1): DTGVSQNPRHKITKRGQNVTFRCDPISEHNRLYWYRQTLGQGPEFLTYFQNEAQLEKSRLLSDRFSAERPKGSFSTLEIQRTEQGDSAMYLCASSPGSGDITLNEQFFGPGTRLTVL.

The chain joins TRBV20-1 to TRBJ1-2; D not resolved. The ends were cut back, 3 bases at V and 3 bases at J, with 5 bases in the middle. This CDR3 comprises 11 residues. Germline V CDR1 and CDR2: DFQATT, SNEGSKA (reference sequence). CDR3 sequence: CSASLYYGYTF. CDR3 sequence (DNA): TGCAGTGCTAGTTTGTACTATGGCTACACCTTC.

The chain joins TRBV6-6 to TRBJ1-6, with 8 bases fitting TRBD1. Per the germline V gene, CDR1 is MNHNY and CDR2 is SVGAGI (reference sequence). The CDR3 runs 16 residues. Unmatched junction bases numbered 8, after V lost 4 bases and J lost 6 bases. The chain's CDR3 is CASSSKTGVGNSPLHF. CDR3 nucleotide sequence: TGTGCCAGCAGTTCTAAGACAGGGGTAGGTAATTCACCCCTCCACTTT.

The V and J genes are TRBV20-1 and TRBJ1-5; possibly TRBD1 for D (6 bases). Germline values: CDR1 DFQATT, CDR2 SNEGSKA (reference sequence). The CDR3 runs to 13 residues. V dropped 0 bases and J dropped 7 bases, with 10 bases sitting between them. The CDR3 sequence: CSARDLDRQPQHF. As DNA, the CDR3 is TGCAGTGCTAGAGATTTGGACAGACAGCCCCAGCATTTT.

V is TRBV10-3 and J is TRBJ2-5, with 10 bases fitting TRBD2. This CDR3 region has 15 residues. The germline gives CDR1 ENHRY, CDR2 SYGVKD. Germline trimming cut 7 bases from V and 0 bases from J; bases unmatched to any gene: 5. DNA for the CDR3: TGTGCCATCAAAGCTAGCGGGAGAAACCAAGAGACCCAGTACTTC. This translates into CAIKASGRNQETQYF.

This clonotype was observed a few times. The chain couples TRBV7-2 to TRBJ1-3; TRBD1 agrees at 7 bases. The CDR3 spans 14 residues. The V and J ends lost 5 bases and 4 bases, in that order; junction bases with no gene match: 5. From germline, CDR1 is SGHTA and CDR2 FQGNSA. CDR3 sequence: CASSPGTAGNTIYF. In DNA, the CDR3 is TGTGCCAGCAGCCCCGGGACAGCAGGAAACACCATATATTTT. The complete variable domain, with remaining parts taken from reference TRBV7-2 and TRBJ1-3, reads GAGVSQSPSNKVTEKGKDVELRCDPISGHTALYWYRQSLGQGLEFLIYFQGNSAPDKSGLPSDRFSAERTGGSVSTLTIQRTQQEDSAVYLCASSPGTAGNTIYFGEGSWLTVV.

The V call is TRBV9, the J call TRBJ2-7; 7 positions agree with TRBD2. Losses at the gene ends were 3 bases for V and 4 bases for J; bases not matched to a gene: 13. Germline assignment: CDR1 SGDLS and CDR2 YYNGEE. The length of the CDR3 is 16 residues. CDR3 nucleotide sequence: TGTGCCAGCAGCGCGCGTGGTAGCGGGTTTTCTTACGAGCAGTACTTC. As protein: CASSARGSGFSYEQYF.

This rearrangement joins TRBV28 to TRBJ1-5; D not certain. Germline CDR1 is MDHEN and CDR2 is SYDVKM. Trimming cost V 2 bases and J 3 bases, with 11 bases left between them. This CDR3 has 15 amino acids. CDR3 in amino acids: CASSLNEQVNQPQHF. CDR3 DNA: TGTGCCAGCAGTTTAAATGAACAAGTCAATCAGCCCCAGCATTTT.

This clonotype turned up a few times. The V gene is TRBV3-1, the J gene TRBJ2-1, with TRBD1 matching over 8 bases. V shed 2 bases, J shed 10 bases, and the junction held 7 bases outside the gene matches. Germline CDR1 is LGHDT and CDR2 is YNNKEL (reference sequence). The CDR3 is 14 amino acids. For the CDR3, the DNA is TGTGCCAGCAGCCAATTCGGACAGGGCGGAGAGCAGTTCTTC. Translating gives CASSQFGQGGEQFF.

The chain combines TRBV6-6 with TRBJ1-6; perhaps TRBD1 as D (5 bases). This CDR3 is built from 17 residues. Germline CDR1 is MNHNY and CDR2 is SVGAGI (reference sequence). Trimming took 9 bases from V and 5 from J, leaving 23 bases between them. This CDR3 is CASRPRDRLANNSPLHF. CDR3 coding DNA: TGTGCCAGTAGACCCCGGGACCGACTCGCGAATAATTCACCCCTCCACTTT.

The CDR3 nucleotides read TGCAGCGAACGAGGGACAGGGACCGGCCACACCTTC. Translated: CSERGTGTGHTF. The rearrangement links TRBV29-1 to TRBJ1-2; 9 nucleotides align to TRBD1. The trim removed 7 bases at V and 12 bases at J, leaving 12 bases unmatched. Germline V gene lookup returns CDR1 SQVTM and CDR2 ANQGSEA. The CDR3 contains 12 residues.

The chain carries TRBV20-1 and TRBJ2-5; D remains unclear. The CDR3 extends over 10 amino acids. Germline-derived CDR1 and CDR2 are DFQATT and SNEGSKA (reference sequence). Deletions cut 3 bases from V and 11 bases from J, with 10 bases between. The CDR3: CSASFYEQYF. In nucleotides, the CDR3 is TGCAGTGCTAGTTTCTATGAGCAGTACTTC.

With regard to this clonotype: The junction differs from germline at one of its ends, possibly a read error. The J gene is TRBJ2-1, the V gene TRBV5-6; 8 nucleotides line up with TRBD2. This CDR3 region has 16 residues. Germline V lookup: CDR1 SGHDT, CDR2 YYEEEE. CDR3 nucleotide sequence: TGTGTCAGCAGCTTGGCCATAACTAGCGGCTACAATGAGCAGTTCTTC. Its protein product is CVSSLAITSGYNEQFF. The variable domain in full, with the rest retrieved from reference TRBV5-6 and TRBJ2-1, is DAGVTQSPTHLIKTRGQQVTLRCSPKSGHDTVSWYQQALGQGPQFIFQYYEEEERQRGNFPDRFSGHQFPNYSSELNVNALLLGDSALYLCVSSLAITSGYNEQFFGPGTRLTVL.

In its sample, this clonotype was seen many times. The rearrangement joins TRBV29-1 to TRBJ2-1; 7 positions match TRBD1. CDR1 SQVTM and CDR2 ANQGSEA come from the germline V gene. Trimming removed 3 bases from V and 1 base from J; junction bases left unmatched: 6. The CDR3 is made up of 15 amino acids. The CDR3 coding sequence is TGCAGCGTTGAGACAGGGTCCAATTCCTACAATGAGCAGTTCTTC. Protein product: CSVETGSNSYNEQFF.

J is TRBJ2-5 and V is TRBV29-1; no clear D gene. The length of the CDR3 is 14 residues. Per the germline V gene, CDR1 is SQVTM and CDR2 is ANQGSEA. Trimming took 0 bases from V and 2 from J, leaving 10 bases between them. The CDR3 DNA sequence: TGCAGCGTTGAAGAGCGCGCGATTCAAGAGACCCAGTACTTC. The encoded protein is CSVEERAIQETQYF.

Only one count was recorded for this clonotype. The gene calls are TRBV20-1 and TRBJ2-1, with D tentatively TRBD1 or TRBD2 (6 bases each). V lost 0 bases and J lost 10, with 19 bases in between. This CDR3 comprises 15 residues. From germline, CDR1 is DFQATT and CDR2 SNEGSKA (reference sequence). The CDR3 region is CSARDDGGSEYEQFF. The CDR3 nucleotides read TGCAGTGCTAGAGATGACGGGGGCTCGGAATACGAGCAGTTCTTC.